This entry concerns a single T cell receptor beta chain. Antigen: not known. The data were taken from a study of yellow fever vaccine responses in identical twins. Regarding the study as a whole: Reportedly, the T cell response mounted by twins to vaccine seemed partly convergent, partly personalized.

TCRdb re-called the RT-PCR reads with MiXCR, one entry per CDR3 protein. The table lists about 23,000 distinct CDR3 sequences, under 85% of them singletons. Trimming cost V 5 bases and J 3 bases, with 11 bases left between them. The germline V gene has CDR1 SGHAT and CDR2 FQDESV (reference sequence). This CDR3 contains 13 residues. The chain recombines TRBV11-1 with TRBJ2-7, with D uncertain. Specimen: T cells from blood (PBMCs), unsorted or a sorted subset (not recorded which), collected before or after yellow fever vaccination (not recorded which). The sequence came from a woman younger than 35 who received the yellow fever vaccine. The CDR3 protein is CASSQQINYEQYV. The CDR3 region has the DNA TGTGCCAGCAGCCAACAGATAAACTACGAGCAGTACGTC.